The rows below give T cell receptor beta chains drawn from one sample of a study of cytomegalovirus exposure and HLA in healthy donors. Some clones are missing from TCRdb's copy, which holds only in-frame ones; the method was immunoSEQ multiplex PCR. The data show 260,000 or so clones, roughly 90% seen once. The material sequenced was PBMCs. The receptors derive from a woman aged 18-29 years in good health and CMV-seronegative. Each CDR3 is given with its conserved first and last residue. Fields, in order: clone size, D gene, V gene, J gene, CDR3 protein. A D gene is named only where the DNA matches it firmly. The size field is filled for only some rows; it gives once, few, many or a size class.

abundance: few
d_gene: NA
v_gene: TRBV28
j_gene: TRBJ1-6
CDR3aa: CASSFSGNGSPLHF

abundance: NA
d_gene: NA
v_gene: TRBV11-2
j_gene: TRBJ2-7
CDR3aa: CASSFLRGFPTYEQYF

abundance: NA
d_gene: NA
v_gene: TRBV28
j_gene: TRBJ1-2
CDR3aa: CASKGLGAGYGYTF

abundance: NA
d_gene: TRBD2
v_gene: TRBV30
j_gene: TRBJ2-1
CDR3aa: CAWTPIAGGGAEQFF

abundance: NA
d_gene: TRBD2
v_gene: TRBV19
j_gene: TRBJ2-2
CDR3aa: CASGGRSGRSTGELFF

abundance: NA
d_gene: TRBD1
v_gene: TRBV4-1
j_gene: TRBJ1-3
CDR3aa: CASSQDLGQLSGNTIYF

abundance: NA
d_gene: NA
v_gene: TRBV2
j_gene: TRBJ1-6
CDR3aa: CASKTGKTGSPLHF

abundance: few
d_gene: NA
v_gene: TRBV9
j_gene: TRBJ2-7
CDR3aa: CASSVASSSYEQYF

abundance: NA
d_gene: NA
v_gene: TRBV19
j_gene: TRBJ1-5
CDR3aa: CASSIRRGQPQHF

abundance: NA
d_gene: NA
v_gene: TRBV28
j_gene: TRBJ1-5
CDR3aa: CASTPDSPGLPGNQPQHF

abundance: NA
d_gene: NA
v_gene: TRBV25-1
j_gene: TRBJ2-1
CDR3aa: CASSDEKPYNEQFF

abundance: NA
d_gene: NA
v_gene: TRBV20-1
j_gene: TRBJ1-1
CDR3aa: CSAYRQLEAFF

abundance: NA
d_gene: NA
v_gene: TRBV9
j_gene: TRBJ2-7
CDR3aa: CASSPPSGYEQYF

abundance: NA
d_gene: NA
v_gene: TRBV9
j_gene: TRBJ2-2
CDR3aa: CASSVLQEPSPGELFF

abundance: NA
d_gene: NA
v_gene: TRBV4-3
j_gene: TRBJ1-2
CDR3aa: CASSQQDKANYGYTF

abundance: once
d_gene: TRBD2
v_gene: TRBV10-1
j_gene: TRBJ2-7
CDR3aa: CASSESASGSTGEQYF

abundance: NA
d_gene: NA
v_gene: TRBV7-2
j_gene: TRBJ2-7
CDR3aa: CASSFAPSGYEQYF

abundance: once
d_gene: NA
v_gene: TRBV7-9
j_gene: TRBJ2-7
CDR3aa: CASSKQSYEQYF

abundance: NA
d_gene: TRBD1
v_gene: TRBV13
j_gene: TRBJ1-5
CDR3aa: CASSFRQGAAQPQHF

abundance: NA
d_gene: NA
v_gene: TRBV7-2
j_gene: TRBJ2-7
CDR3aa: CASSLAEGTYEQYF

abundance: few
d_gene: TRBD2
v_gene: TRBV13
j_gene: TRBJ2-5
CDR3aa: CASSLVRLAGGKKETQYF

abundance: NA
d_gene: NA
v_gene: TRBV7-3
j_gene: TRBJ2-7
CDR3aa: CASSLDSSGVTYEQYF

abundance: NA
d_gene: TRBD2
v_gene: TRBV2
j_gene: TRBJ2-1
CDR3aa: CASSRTSGSSDEQFF

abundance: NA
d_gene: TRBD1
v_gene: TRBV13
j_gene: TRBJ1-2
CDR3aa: CASSLTGQGVGYTF

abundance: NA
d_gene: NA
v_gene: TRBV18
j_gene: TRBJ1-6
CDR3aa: CASSPALAYNSPLHF

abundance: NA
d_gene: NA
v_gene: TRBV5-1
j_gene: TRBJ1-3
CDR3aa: CASSLTGDTIYF

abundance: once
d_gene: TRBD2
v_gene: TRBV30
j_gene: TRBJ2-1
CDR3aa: CAWTRDSGSDEQFF

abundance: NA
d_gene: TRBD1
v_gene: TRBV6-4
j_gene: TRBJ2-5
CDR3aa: CASSEQGEAETQYF

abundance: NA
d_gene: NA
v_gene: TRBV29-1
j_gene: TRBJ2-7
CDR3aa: CSVGTPPYEQYF

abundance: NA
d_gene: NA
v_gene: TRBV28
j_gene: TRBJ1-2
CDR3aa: CASSDTAYGYTF

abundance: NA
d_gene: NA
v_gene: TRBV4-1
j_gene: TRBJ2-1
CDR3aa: CASSQGSGRSHNEQFF

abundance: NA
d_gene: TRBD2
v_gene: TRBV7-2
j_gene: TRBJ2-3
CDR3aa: CASLPGTSGRPGADTQYF

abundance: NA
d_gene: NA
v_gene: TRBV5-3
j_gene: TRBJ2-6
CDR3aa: CARSFRVRHFSGANVLTF

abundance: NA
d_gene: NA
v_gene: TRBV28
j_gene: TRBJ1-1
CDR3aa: CASTTNTEAFF

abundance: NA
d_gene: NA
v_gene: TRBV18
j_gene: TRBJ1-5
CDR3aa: CASSPTANNQPQHF

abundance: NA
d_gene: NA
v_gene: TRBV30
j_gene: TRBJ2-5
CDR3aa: CAWDLGQIPQETQYF

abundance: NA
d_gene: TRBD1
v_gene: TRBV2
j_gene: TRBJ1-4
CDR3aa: CASRADRGIGLKATNEKLFF

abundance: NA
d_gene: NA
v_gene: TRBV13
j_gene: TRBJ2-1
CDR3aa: CASSFGRGPHNEQFF

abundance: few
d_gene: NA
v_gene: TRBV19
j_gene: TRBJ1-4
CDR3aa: CAVSAPGKLFF

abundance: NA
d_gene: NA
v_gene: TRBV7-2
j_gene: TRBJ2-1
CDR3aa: CASSLRTTTPYNEQFF

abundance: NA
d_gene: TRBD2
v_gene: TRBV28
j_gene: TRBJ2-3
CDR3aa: CASSFVSSGLDTQYF

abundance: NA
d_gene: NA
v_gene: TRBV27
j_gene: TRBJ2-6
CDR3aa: CASSFHSGANVLTF

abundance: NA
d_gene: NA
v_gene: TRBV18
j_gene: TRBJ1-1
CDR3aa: CASSKGVNTEAFF